The source of this T cell receptor (beta chain) is a study of cytomegalovirus exposure and HLA in healthy donors. Study-wide findings and caveats: It was assumed in the presence/absence analyses that sequencing depth was roughly uniform across donors. For most TCR beta V segments, an earlier analysis put the productive rate at about 87% or about 30% of the time.

The V end lost 0 bases, the J end lost 0 bases, and 7 bases lay between the germline ends. The length of the CDR3 is 15 residues. The V gene's germline CDR1 is SGHKS and CDR2 YYEKEE (reference sequence). Vbeta (60) and Jbeta (13) primers were used in the PCR. Only in-frame clones appear in the TCRdb table, and some are missing; sequencing was by immunoSEQ multiplex PCR. The sample has some 150,000 clones, approximately 84% seen once; the top ten hold 1.9%. Points on this clone: Its target is not known.

The chain joins TRBV5-5 to TRBJ1-3; D is possibly TRBD1 (6 bases). The source is a woman aged 35 to 49 in good health and CMV-seronegative. The specimen sequenced was PBMCs. The CDR3 loop is CASSLAGVSGNTIYF. CDR3 coding DNA: TGTGCCAGCAGCTTGGCAGGGGTCTCTGGAAACACCATATATTTT.